The 32 T cell receptor beta chains given below trace back to one sample, sequenced in a study of blood T cell repertoires in COVID-19. Assay used: immunoSEQ multiplex PCR; TCRdb lists only in-frame clones, some missing. The sample shows around 110,000 clones, 82% of them seen only once. The sequencing sample was made of peripheral blood. Receptors were obtained from a man in his 70s with active or convalescent COVID-19.

The V gene is TRBV7-2, the J gene TRBJ1-2; 7 positions agree with TRBD1. This CDR3 is built from 18 residues. Germline values: CDR1 SGHTA, CDR2 FQGNSA. Trimming took 4 bases from V and 2 from J; bases not matched to a gene: 16. The CDR3 DNA reads as TGTGCCAGCAGCTCCGGGACAGCCCCACCATTAAACAACTATGGCTACACCTTC. It is translated as CASSSGTAPPLNNYGYTF.

The chain has TRBV6-5 and TRBJ2-3, with TRBD1 matching 7 bases. After removal of 8 bases from V and 0 bases from J, the junction contained 2 bases not matched to a gene. The V gene's germline CDR1 is MNHEY and CDR2 SVGAGI. The CDR3 sequence is 13 residues long. In nucleotides, the CDR3 is TGTGCCAGCCGGGACAGAAGCACAGATACGCAGTATTTT. The encoded protein is CASRDRSTDTQYF.

This chain links TRBV7-2 with TRBJ2-7; 7 nucleotides line up with TRBD2. In germline, CDR1 is SGHTA, CDR2 FQGNSA. The CDR3 totals 18 residues. V lost 0 bases and J lost 0; bases outside the gene matches: 11. CDR3 region: CASSLAVTSLMGSYEQYF. DNA of the CDR3: TGTGCCAGCAGCTTAGCGGTGACTAGCTTAATGGGCTCCTACGAGCAGTACTTC.

The chain carries TRBV7-2 and TRBJ2-3; 11 bases map to TRBD2. Per germline, CDR1 SGHTA and CDR2 FQGNSA. J was trimmed by 2 bases and V by 1 base; bases with no gene match: 5. The CDR3 is made up of 17 amino acids. Here the CDR3 DNA reads TGTGCCAGCAGCTTAGTGAGACTAGCGGGGTCCACAGATACGCAGTATTTT. Its translation is CASSLVRLAGSTDTQYF.

V is TRBV9 and J is TRBJ2-5; D call uncertain. Germline loops: CDR1 SGDLS, CDR2 YYNGEE. V was cut by 0 bases and J by 0 bases, with 9 bases left in between. CDR3 length: 15 residues. CDR3: CASSVAQSNQETQYF. The CDR3 DNA is TGTGCCAGCAGCGTAGCTCAGTCGAACCAAGAGACCCAGTACTTC.

The rearrangement links TRBV2 to TRBJ2-1; 10 bases map to TRBD1. The CDR3 is made up of 15 amino acids. Germline assignment: CDR1 SNHLY and CDR2 FYNNEI. The V gene end was trimmed by 4 bases and the J gene end by 6 bases; junction bases not matched to a gene: 6. The CDR3 sequence: CASSVRDRGPNEQFF. The CDR3 DNA is TGTGCCAGCAGTGTCCGGGACAGGGGACCCAATGAGCAGTTCTTC.

This clone was detected only a few times. This chain joins TRBV11-3 and TRBJ2-1; 8 bases map to TRBD2. J was trimmed by 3 bases and V by 1 base; bases with no gene match: 5. This CDR3 has 16 residues. CDR1 and CDR2 from the germline V gene are SGHNT and YENEEA. CDR3 sequence (DNA): TGTGCCAGCAGCTTAGCCCTGGCGGGGGGCTACAATGAGCAGTTCTTC. Translated: CASSLALAGGYNEQFF.

The gene calls are TRBV6-2 or TRBV6-3 and TRBJ2-7; TRBD1 aligns across 7 bases. V lost 1 base to trimming and J lost 4 bases; unmatched junction nucleotides: 16. The germline gives CDR1 MNHEY, CDR2 SVGEGT. CDR3 length equals 18 residues. CDR3 region: CASSYFTGDYKGAYEQYF. The CDR3, as DNA: TGTGCCAGCAGTTACTTCACCGGCGACTACAAGGGGGCATACGAGCAGTACTTC.

The rearrangement links TRBV30 to TRBJ1-2; 7 bases are a match to TRBD1. The germline CDR1 and CDR2 sequences are GTSNPN and SVGIG (reference sequence). This CDR3 has 11 amino acids. Trimming cost V 4 bases and J 8 bases; bases outside gene matches: 4. The CDR3 DNA sequence: TGTGCCTGGAACAGGGGCGAGGGCTACACCTTC. Translation: CAWNRGEGYTF. Looking up the rest from reference TRBV30 and TRBJ1-2 gives the full variable domain: SQTIHQWPATLVQPVGSPLSLECTVEGTSNPNLYWYRQAAGRGLQLLFYSVGIGQISSEVPQNLSASRPQDRQFILSSKKLLLSDSGFYLCAWNRGEGYTFGSGTRLTVV.

The chain has TRBV5-6 and TRBJ1-6; 10 nucleotides line up with TRBD1. The germline V gene has CDR1 SGHDT and CDR2 YYEEEE. This CDR3 has 16 amino acids. V dropped 0 bases and J dropped 7; count of bases not matched to a gene: 4. The CDR3 loop is CASSLGDRGRNSPLHF. The CDR3 DNA is TGTGCCAGCAGCTTGGGGGACAGGGGTAGGAATTCACCCCTCCACTTT.

The chain recombines TRBV5-4 with TRBJ2-3, with a possible D match to TRBD2 (6 bases). Trimming removed 4 bases at V and 9 bases at J, with 12 bases between. This CDR3 comprises 12 residues. Germline V lookup: CDR1 SGHNT, CDR2 YYREEE (reference sequence). The CDR3 region has the DNA TGTGCCAGCAGCCCTGCTAGCGACACGCAGTATTTT. It translates to CASSPASDTQYF.

This sequence joins TRBV5-1 and TRBJ2-5; a weak D match, TRBD2 (6 bases). Trimming shortened V by 1 base and J by 5 bases, and 15 bases separated the two germline ends. CDR3 size: 15 residues. Germline V gene sequence: CDR1 SGHRS, CDR2 YFSETQ. CDR3 DNA sequence: TGCGCCAGCAGCTTGCTGTCATCGGGGGAGGAGACCCAGTACTTC. Translation gives CASSLLSSGEETQYF.

The rearrangement links TRBV5-4 to TRBJ2-1; tentatively, D is TRBD1 (5 bases). The CDR3 consists of 14 residues. Trimming took 2 bases from V and 0 from J, leaving 6 bases between them. Germline V CDR1 and CDR2: SGHNT, YYREEE (reference sequence). The CDR3 sequence is CASSFRGSYNEQFF. The CDR3 DNA is TGTGCCAGCAGCTTTAGGGGCTCCTACAATGAGCAGTTCTTC. Based on the CDR3 plus reference TRBV5-4 and TRBJ2-1, the full variable domain is ETGVTQSPTHLIKTRGQQVTLRCSSQSGHNTVSWYQQALGQGPQFIFQYYREEENGRGNFPPRFSGLQFPNYSSELNVNALELDDSALYLCASSFRGSYNEQFFGPGTRLTVL.

The V gene is TRBV5-4, the J gene TRBJ2-5; the match to TRBD1 covers 7 bases. The CDR3 sequence is 14 residues long. Trimming removed 0 bases from V and 6 bases from J; junction bases left unmatched: 5. CDR1 and CDR2 from the germline V gene are SGHNT and YYREEE (reference sequence). The CDR3 DNA sequence: TGTGCCAGCAGCTTGGGACAGGGTAGACAGACCCAGTACTTC. It specifies CASSLGQGRQTQYF.

This clone was detected only a few times. The rearrangement links TRBV19 to TRBJ1-5; D is perhaps TRBD1 (5 bases). The CDR3 length is 14 residues. Germline lookup yields CDR1 LNHDA and CDR2 SQIVND (reference sequence). Trimming cost V 1 base and J 2 bases, with 6 bases left between them. The CDR3 DNA is TGTGCCAGTAGTATAGTACAGGGCAATCAGCCCCAGCATTTT. Encoded protein: CASSIVQGNQPQHF.

The chain combines TRBV19 with TRBJ2-3, with TRBD1 matching over 9 bases. CDR1 is LNHDA, CDR2 SQIVND, per germline (reference sequence). This CDR3 contains 16 residues. The V segment lost 7 bases and the J segment 4 bases; nucleotides outside the gene matches: 12. CDR3 protein: CASKIGGDRVADTQYF. For the CDR3, the DNA is TGTGCCAGTAAGATAGGCGGGGACAGGGTGGCAGATACGCAGTATTTT.

The chain uses TRBV5-1 and TRBJ1-3; D is possibly TRBD1 (5 bases). The CDR3 is made up of 15 amino acids. The V gene lost 1 base and the J gene lost 4 bases, with 12 bases spanning the gap. CDR1 and CDR2 (germline): SGHRS, YFSETQ. CDR3 protein: CASSLNAGTGNTIYF. CDR3 DNA sequence: TGCGCCAGCAGCTTGAACGCGGGGACCGGAAACACCATATATTTT.

V is TRBV2 and J is TRBJ1-5; the match to TRBD1 covers 7 bases. Germline CDR1 and CDR2: SNHLY and FYNNEI. This CDR3 comprises 15 residues. V lost 6 bases and J lost 5; bases outside the gene matches: 10. This chain's CDR3 is CASSTGQLIYQPQHF. CDR3 sequence (DNA): TGTGCCAGCAGCACGGGACAGCTAATATATCAGCCCCAGCATTTT.

V is TRBV9 and J is TRBJ1-6; D possibly corresponds to TRBD1 (5 bases). The CDR3 spans 16 residues. V shed 0 bases and J shed 4 bases, with 11 bases lying between them. Germline loops: CDR1 SGDLS, CDR2 YYNGEE. CDR3 bases: TGTGCCAGCAGCGTAGAAGGGGATAGATATAATTCACCCCTCCACTTT. Translation gives CASSVEGDRYNSPLHF.

J is TRBJ2-7 and V is TRBV28; 8 bases line up with TRBD2. Per germline, CDR1 MDHEN and CDR2 SYDVKM. This CDR3 is built from 15 residues. V was pared by 2 bases and J by 2 bases, with 5 bases of the junction left unmatched. CDR3 DNA: TGTGCCAGCAGTTTAGGTCGGGGGGGTACCTACGAGCAGTACTTC. Encoded protein: CASSLGRGGTYEQYF.

This chain joins TRBV30 and TRBJ2-3; perhaps TRBD2 as D (5 bases). CDR1 is GTSNPN, CDR2 SVGIG, per germline (reference sequence). V gave up 0 bases and J gave up 1 base, with 8 bases separating them. This CDR3 has 14 residues. The CDR3 protein is CAWSVSEGTDTQYF. Here the CDR3 DNA reads TGTGCCTGGAGTGTTAGCGAGGGCACAGATACGCAGTATTTT.

This clone turned up a few times. The chain is built from TRBV5-5 and TRBJ2-7, with 7 bases that match TRBD1. The CDR3 totals 11 residues. Germline-derived CDR1 and CDR2 are SGHKS and YYEKEE (reference sequence). J was trimmed by 11 bases and V by 2 bases; bases with no gene match: 4. The CDR3 region is CASSFGQGEYF. The CDR3 bases are TGTGCCAGCAGCTTTGGTCAGGGGGAGTACTTC.

The V and J genes are TRBV11-3 and TRBJ1-2; D possibly corresponds to TRBD1 (6 bases). V lost 1 base, J lost 11 bases, and 11 bases lay in between. CDR3 length: 12 amino acids. Germline values: CDR1 SGHNT, CDR2 YENEEA. This CDR3 reads CASSLGRTAYTF. CDR3 sequence (DNA): TGTGCCAGCAGCTTAGGTCGGACAGCTTACACCTTC.

V gene TRBV10-2 combines with J gene TRBJ2-1; 13 bases line up with TRBD2. Germline assignment: CDR1 WSHSY and CDR2 SAAADI. Trimming cost V 4 bases and J 8 bases; bases outside gene matches: 5. This CDR3 comprises 15 residues. In nucleotides, the CDR3 is TGCGCCAGCAGTGTAGGACTAGCGGGAGTCCATGAGCAGTTCTTC. It is translated as CASSVGLAGVHEQFF.

The chain uses TRBV30 and TRBJ1-4; D is unresolved. V lost 2 bases, J lost 5 bases, and 6 bases lay in between. CDR1 and CDR2 (germline): GTSNPN, SVGIG (reference sequence). The CDR3 length is 12 residues. CDR3 sequence: CAWSPRNEKLFF. CDR3 sequence (DNA): TGTGCCTGGAGTCCCAGAAATGAAAAACTGTTTTTT.

The gene calls are TRBV2 and TRBJ2-5, with 7 positions matching TRBD2. The CDR3 extends over 13 amino acids. J gave up 2 bases and V 11 bases, and 8 bases lay outside the gene matches. Germline CDR1 and CDR2: SNHLY and FYNNEI. Written as DNA, the CDR3 is TGTGCCTCAATGGGGGGGAGACAAGAGACCCAGTACTTC. Amino acid sequence: CASMGGRQETQYF.

This chain joins TRBV2 and TRBJ2-1, with TRBD2 identical over 11 bases. The CDR3 runs to 15 residues. CDR1 and CDR2 from the germline V gene are SNHLY and FYNNEI. Trimming removed 7 bases from V and 7 bases from J; junction bases left unmatched: 9. The CDR3 nucleotides read TGTGCCAGCACCCTACTAGCGGGAGAGGGAAATGAGCAGTTCTTC. It codes for CASTLLAGEGNEQFF.

The genes are TRBV4-2 and TRBJ2-7; weak D call: TRBD1 (6 bases). Germline-derived CDR1 and CDR2 are LGHNA and YNFKEQ. The CDR3 has 16 residues. Trimming cost V 0 bases and J 3 bases, with 15 bases left between them. CDR3 region: CASSQELGNRDYEQYF. CDR3 DNA: TGTGCCAGCAGCCAAGAATTGGGTAACAGGGACTACGAGCAGTACTTC.

This rearrangement joins TRBV4-3 to TRBJ1-2; tentatively, D is TRBD1 (5 bases). The ends were cut back, 0 bases at V and 2 bases at J, with 10 bases in the middle. The CDR3 has 15 amino acids. Germline V gene data show CDR1 as LGHNA and CDR2 as YSLEER. Here the CDR3 DNA reads TGCGCCAGCAGCCAAGATCGGGGGTTCAACTATGGCTACACCTTC. Its translation is CASSQDRGFNYGYTF.

V and J are TRBV5-1 and TRBJ1-2, with TRBD1 matching 9 bases. Trimming at V came to 4 bases and at J to 8 bases, leaving 12 bases not matched to a gene. The CDR3 contains 15 residues. Per the germline V gene, CDR1 is SGHRS and CDR2 is YFSETQ. The CDR3 protein is CASSPTPRDRVGYTF. Written as DNA, the CDR3 is TGCGCCAGCAGCCCAACCCCCCGGGACAGGGTGGGCTACACCTTC.

The rearrangement uses TRBV10-3 and TRBJ2-7; 8 bases match TRBD1. Unmatched junction bases numbered 4, after V lost 5 bases and J lost 7 bases. CDR1 and CDR2 (germline): ENHRY, SYGVKD. CDR3 length: 12 residues. The CDR3 region has the DNA TGTGCCATCAGTCGGACAGGGATTGAGCAGTACTTC. Translating gives CAISRTGIEQYF.

The chain carries TRBV9 and TRBJ1-6, with TRBD1 as a possible D gene (5 bases). V lost 7 bases and J 5 bases, leaving 10 bases between the germline ends. Germline CDR1 is SGDLS and CDR2 is YYNGEE. This CDR3 has 13 amino acids. The CDR3 sequence: CASSWGDNSPLHF. For the CDR3, the DNA is TGTGCCAGCTCCTGGGGGGATAATTCACCCCTCCACTTT.